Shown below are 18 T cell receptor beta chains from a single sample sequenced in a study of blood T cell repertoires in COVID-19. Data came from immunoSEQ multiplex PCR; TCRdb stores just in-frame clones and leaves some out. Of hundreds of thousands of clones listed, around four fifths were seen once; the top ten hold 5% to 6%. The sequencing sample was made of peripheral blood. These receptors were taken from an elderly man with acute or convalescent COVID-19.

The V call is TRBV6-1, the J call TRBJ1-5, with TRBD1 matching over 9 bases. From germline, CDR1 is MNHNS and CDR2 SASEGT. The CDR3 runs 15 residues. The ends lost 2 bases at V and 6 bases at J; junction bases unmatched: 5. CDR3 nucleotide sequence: TGTGCCAGCAGTGAAAGGGGACAGGGTGGTCAGCCCCAGCATTTT. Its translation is CASSERGQGGQPQHF.

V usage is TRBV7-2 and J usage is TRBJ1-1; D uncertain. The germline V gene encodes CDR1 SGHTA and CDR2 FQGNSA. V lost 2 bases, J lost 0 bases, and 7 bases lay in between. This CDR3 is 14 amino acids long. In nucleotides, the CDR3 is TGTGCCAGCAGCTTAAAGCCCATGAACACTGAAGCTTTCTTT. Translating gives CASSLKPMNTEAFF.

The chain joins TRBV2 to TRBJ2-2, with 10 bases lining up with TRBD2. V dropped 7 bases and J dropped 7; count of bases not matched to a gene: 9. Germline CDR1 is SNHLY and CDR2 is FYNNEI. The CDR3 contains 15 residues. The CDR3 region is CASIRGAGGIGELFF. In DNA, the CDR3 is TGTGCCAGCATCCGAGGAGCGGGAGGGATCGGGGAGCTGTTTTTT.

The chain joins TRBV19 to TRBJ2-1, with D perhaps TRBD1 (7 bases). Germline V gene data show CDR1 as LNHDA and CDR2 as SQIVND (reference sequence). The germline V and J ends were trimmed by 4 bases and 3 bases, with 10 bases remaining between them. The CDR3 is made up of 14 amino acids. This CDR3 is CASSSQGGYNEQFF. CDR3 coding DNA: TGTGCCAGTAGTAGTCAGGGGGGCTACAATGAGCAGTTCTTC.

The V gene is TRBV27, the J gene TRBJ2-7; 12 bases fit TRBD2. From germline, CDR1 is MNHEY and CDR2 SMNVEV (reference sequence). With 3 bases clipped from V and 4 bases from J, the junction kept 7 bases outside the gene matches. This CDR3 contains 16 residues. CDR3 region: CASSFSVLAGGYEQYF. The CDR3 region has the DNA TGTGCCAGCAGTTTCAGTGTGCTAGCGGGAGGGTACGAGCAGTACTTC.

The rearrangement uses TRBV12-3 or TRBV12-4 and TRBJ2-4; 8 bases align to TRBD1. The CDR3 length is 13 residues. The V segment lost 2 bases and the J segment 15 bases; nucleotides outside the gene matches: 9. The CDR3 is CASSLLVETGVYF. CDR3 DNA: TGTGCCAGCAGTTTACTAGTTGAGACAGGGGTGTACTTC.

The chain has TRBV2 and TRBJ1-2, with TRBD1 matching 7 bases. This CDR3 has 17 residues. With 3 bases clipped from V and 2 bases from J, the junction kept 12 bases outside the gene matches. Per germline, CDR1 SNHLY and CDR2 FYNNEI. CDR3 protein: CASSDSIGTDPNYGYTF. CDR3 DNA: TGTGCCAGCAGTGATTCGATAGGGACAGATCCCAACTATGGCTACACCTTC.

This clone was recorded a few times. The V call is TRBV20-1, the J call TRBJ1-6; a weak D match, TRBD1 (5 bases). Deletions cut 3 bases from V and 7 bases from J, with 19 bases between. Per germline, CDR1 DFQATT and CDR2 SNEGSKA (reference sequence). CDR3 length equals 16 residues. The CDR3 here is CSASGAGIALNSPLHF. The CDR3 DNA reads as TGCAGTGCTAGTGGGGCAGGGATAGCCTTAAATTCACCCCTCCACTTT.

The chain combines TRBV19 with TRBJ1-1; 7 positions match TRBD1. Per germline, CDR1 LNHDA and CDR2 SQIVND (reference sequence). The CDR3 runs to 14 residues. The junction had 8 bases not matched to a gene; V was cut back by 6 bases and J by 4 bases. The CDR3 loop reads CASRNRQGSTEAFF. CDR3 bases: TGTGCCAGTAGAAACCGACAGGGTTCCACTGAAGCTTTCTTT.

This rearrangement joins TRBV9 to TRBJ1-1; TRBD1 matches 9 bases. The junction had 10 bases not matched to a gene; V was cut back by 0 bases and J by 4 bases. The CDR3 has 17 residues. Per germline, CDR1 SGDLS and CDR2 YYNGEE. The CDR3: CASSVAGTGTLGTEAFF. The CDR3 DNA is TGTGCCAGCAGCGTAGCCGGGACAGGGACCCTGGGCACTGAAGCTTTCTTT.

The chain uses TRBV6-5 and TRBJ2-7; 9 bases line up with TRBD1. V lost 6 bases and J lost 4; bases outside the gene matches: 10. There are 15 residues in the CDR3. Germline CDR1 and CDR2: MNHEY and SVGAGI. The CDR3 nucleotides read TGTGCCAGCAGGGCGGCCGGGACAGGGTCTTACGAGCAGTACTTC. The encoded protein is CASRAAGTGSYEQYF.

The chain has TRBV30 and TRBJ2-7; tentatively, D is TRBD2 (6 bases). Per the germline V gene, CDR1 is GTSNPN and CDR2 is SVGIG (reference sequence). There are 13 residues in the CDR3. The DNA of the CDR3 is TGTGCTATGGGCGTCTGGGGGGAGTACGAGCAGTACTTC. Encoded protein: CAMGVWGEYEQYF.

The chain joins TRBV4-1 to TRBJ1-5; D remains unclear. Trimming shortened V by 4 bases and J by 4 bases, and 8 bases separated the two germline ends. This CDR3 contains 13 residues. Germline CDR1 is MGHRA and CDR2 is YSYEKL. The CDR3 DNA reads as TGCGCCAGCAGCCGCTCGGGGAATCAGCCCCAGCATTTT. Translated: CASSRSGNQPQHF.

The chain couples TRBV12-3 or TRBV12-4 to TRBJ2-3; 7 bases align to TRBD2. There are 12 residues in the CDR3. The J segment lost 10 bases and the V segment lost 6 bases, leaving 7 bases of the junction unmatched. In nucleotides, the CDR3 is TGTGCCAGCAGCAACGCTCTAGCGGCGCAGTATTTT. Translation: CASSNALAAQYF.

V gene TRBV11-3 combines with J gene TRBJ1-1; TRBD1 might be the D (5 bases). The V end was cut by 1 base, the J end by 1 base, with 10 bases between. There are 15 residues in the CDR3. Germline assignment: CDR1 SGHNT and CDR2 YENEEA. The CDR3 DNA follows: TGTGCCAGCAGCTTAGGTCAGACAGAGAACACTGAAGCTTTCTTT. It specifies CASSLGQTENTEAFF.

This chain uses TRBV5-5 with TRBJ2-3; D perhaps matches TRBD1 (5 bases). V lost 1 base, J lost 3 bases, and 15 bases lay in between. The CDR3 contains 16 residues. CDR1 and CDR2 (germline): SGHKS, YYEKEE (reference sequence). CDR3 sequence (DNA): TGTGCCAGCAGCTTGCGTCCAGGGCCATCAACAGATACGCAGTATTTT. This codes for CASSLRPGPSTDTQYF. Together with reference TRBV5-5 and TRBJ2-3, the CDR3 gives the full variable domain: DAGVTQSPTHLIKTRGQQVTLRCSPISGHKSVSWYQQVLGQGPQFIFQYYEKEERGRGNFPDRFSARQFPNYSSELNVNALLLGDSALYLCASSLRPGPSTDTQYFGPGTRLTVL.

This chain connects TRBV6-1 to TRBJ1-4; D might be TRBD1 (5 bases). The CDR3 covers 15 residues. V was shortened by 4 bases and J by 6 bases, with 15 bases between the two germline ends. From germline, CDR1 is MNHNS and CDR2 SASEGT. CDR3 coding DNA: TGTGCCAGCAGTGGGAACAGGCTAGGAGATGAAAAACTGTTTTTT. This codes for CASSGNRLGDEKLFF.

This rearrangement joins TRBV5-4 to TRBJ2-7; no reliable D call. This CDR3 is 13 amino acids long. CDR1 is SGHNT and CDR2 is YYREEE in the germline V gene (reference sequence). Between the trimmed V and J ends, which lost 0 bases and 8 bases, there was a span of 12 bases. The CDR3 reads CASSLAYRTQQYF. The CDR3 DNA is TGTGCCAGCAGCTTGGCCTACCGAACGCAGCAGTACTTC.